The next 24 T cell receptor beta chains were all read from a single sample in a study of T-cell memory formation after mild COVID-19 (TCRdb year 2021). Receptors were amplified or captured by 5' RACE. The reads were generated on an Illumina NovaSeq 6000. Using fastp at Q25 and MiXCR, TCRdb reprocessed the public reads and kept productive beta chains. Rows are unified per CDR3 protein, each entry keeping the most common DNA and genes. The sample yields about 360,000 distinct CDR3 sequences; about an eighth were counted once. The ten largest clones add up to about 22% of the sample. The specimen was PBMCs or a T cell subset sorted from them (not recorded which). These receptors all come from a man between 18 and 29 years old who had mild COVID-19 (a few samples of this study predate the infection). The sample titles of this study are shuffled in the database, so cell type and time point are left out; the donor was told from shared clones.

This clonotype was counted at least ten times. The chain links TRBV5-1 to TRBJ2-3; D possibly corresponds to TRBD2 (5 bases). The CDR3 is 16 amino acids. V lost 1 base and J 3 bases, leaving 15 bases between the germline ends. Germline CDR1 is SGHRS and CDR2 is YFSETQ. The CDR3 DNA follows: TGCGCCAGCAGCTTGCCGACTATCTCGCTTACAGATACGCAGTATTTT. Protein sequence: CASSLPTISLTDTQYF.

The genes are TRBV20-1 and TRBJ2-7; D call uncertain. The ends were cut back, 5 bases at V and 4 bases at J, with 9 bases in the middle. The CDR3 has 11 residues. CDR1 and CDR2 from the germline V gene are DFQATT and SNEGSKA (reference sequence). The DNA for the CDR3 is TGCAGTGCTCGACGCATATACGAGCAGTACTTC. It yields the protein CSARRIYEQYF.

In its sample, this clonotype was seen a few times. The chain is built from TRBV29-1 and TRBJ2-1; TRBD1 is a possible D gene (6 bases). The germline V gene has CDR1 SQVTM and CDR2 ANQGSEA. CDR3 length: 14 amino acids. V was trimmed by 4 bases and J by 0 bases, leaving 10 bases between them. The CDR3 spells CSVAGGPSYNEQFF. DNA of the CDR3: TGCAGCGTTGCTGGGGGCCCCTCCTACAATGAGCAGTTCTTC.

This clonotype has more than one count but fewer than ten. V and J are TRBV5-5 and TRBJ1-2; no clear D. V was trimmed by 5 bases and J by 0 bases, leaving 11 bases between them. Germline V gene sequence: CDR1 SGHKS, CDR2 YYEKEE (reference sequence). The CDR3 loop spans 14 amino acids. The DNA of the CDR3 is TGTGCCAGCAGTTCGACCGACGCTAACTATGGCTACACCTTC. This codes for CASSSTDANYGYTF.

The chain links TRBV7-9 to TRBJ1-6, with D tentatively TRBD1 (6 bases). The ends were cut back, 4 bases at V and 11 bases at J, with 18 bases in the middle. The length of the CDR3 is 15 residues. CDR1 is SEHNR, CDR2 FQNEAQ, per germline (reference sequence). The CDR3, as DNA: TGTGCCAGCAGCTCAACGGACAGAAATCTGACACCCCTCCACTTT. Its protein is CASSSTDRNLTPLHF.

The chain employs TRBV15 and TRBJ1-5; D gene unclear. The CDR3 has 13 residues. V dropped 3 bases and J dropped 1 base, with 4 bases sitting between them. The germline V gene encodes CDR1 LNHNV and CDR2 YYDKDF (reference sequence). The CDR3 protein is CATSRRSNQPQHF. In nucleotides, the CDR3 is TGTGCCACCAGCAGGCGGAGCAATCAGCCCCAGCATTTT.

This clonotype was detected only a few times. The V call is TRBV7-6, the J call TRBJ2-5; TRBD2 might be the D (6 bases). This CDR3 region has 12 residues. With 5 bases removed from V and 13 bases from J, the gap between germline ends came to 17 bases. CDR1 is SGHVS and CDR2 is FNYEAQ in the germline V gene. CDR3 protein: CASSHFSRDLYF. In nucleotides, the CDR3 is TGTGCCAGCAGCCATTTTTCCCGGGACTTGTACTTC.

This clonotype was detected only a few times. The chain uses TRBV12-3 or TRBV12-4 and TRBJ1-6; TRBD1 matches 8 bases. The J segment lost 9 bases and the V segment lost 6 bases, leaving 7 bases of the junction unmatched. This CDR3 comprises 14 residues. CDR3 DNA sequence: TGTGCCAGCAGCGTTGGACAGGGAATTTCACCCCTCCACTTT. Its protein product is CASSVGQGISPLHF.

This clonotype came up a few times. V gene TRBV7-3 combines with J gene TRBJ1-6; tentative D call: TRBD1 (6 bases). The CDR3 is 13 amino acids. CDR1 is SGHTA and CDR2 is FQGTGA in the germline V gene. V was trimmed by 2 bases and J by 10 bases, leaving 9 bases between them. CDR3 sequence (DNA): TGTGCCAGCAGCTTAGTACAGGGATCACCCCTCCACTTT. Protein product: CASSLVQGSPLHF.

The chain employs TRBV6-1 and TRBJ1-2, with 7 bases fitting TRBD1. CDR3 length: 15 residues. The germline V gene encodes CDR1 MNHNS and CDR2 SASEGT. V shed 6 bases and J 3 bases; nucleotides not matched to a gene: 10. This chain's CDR3 is CASRHWTGSDYGYTF. As DNA, the CDR3 is TGTGCCAGCAGACACTGGACAGGATCTGACTATGGCTACACCTTC.

The chain has TRBV29-1 and TRBJ1-1; D is undetermined. The ends were cut back, 7 bases at V and 1 base at J, with 10 bases in the middle. This CDR3 is 12 amino acids long. Germline V gene data show CDR1 as SQVTM and CDR2 as ANQGSEA. The CDR3 loop is CSADGSNTEAFF. CDR3 DNA sequence: TGCAGCGCGGACGGTTCGAACACTGAAGCTTTCTTT.

There are many counts of this clonotype. The chain uses TRBV7-2 and TRBJ2-7, with D perhaps TRBD2 (6 bases). CDR1 is SGHTA, CDR2 FQGNSA, per germline. This CDR3 has 12 residues. Trimming took 8 bases from V and 6 from J, leaving 14 bases between them. The CDR3 here is CASGSTSVEQYF. CDR3 nucleotides: TGTGCCAGCGGCTCGACTAGTGTCGAGCAGTACTTC.

The chain is built from TRBV6-6 and TRBJ2-5; 13 bases map to TRBD2. The trim removed 5 bases at V and 5 bases at J, leaving 8 bases unmatched. Germline assignment: CDR1 MNHNY and CDR2 SVGAGI (reference sequence). The CDR3 spans 16 residues. CDR3 loop: CASSGTSGGAGETQYF. DNA for the CDR3: TGTGCCAGCAGTGGTACTAGCGGGGGGGCAGGGGAGACCCAGTACTTC.

This clonotype was detected ten times or more. The chain combines TRBV10-3 with TRBJ2-4; 8 bases line up with TRBD2. The CDR3 runs 19 residues. CDR1 ENHRY and CDR2 SYGVKD come from the germline V gene. V gave up 0 bases and J gave up 0 bases; unmatched junction bases: 10. In nucleotides, the CDR3 is TGTGCCATCAGTGAGTCGGGACTTAGCGGGATCCTAGCCAAAAACATTCAGTACTTC. Amino acid sequence: CAISESGLSGILAKNIQYF.

There are a few counts of this clonotype. This chain links TRBV5-1 with TRBJ2-3; D perhaps matches TRBD1 (5 bases). Germline CDR1 and CDR2: SGHRS and YFSETQ. This CDR3 spans 15 amino acids. Trimming took off 0 bases at V and 3 bases at J, with 11 bases between the two ends. Written as DNA, the CDR3 is TGCGCCAGCAGCTTGGTCACAGGAGAGACAGATACGCAGTATTTT. Protein sequence: CASSLVTGETDTQYF.

This chain links TRBV7-9 with TRBJ1-2; no clear D gene. V lost 5 bases and J 4 bases, leaving 14 bases between the germline ends. Germline V CDR1 and CDR2: SEHNR, FQNEAQ (reference sequence). CDR3 length equals 14 residues. The CDR3 protein is CASSLDGASYGYTF. The DNA of the CDR3 is TGTGCCAGCAGCCTTGATGGTGCCAGCTATGGCTACACCTTC.

As for this clonotype: A much larger clone differs from this one at a single base, so this may be a read error. The rearrangement links TRBV24-1 to TRBJ2-1; perhaps TRBD2 as D (5 bases). With 8 bases removed from V and 3 bases from J, the gap between germline ends came to 16 bases. CDR3 length: 15 amino acids. CDR1 and CDR2 (germline): KGHDR, SFDVKD. In DNA form, the CDR3 reads TGTGCCACCACCTTGGGAGTTTACTTCTACAATGAGCAGTTCTTC. This sequence encodes CATTLGVYFYNEQFF.

J is TRBJ2-1 and V is TRBV11-2; D gene unclear. Per the germline V gene, CDR1 is SGHAT and CDR2 is FQNNGV. CDR3 length: 14 amino acids. The ends were cut back, 3 bases at V and 0 bases at J, with 6 bases in the middle. The CDR3 spells CASSFKSSYNEQFF. DNA for the CDR3: TGTGCCAGCAGCTTCAAGAGCTCCTACAATGAGCAGTTCTTC.

The chain couples TRBV27 to TRBJ2-1, with 14 positions matching TRBD2. The V segment lost 6 bases and the J segment 8 bases; nucleotides outside the gene matches: 6. The CDR3 totals 15 residues. Germline CDR1 and CDR2: MNHEY and SMNVEV (reference sequence). CDR3 sequence reads: CASRRLAGGHDEQFF. The CDR3 DNA is TGTGCCAGCAGGCGACTAGCGGGGGGGCACGATGAGCAGTTCTTC.

This chain joins TRBV4-2 and TRBJ1-3; D gene ambiguous. This CDR3 has 16 residues. The V gene lost 0 bases and the J gene lost 2 bases, with 11 bases spanning the gap. Germline lookup yields CDR1 LGHNA and CDR2 YNFKEQ. CDR3 sequence: CASSQDVGSAGNTIYF. The CDR3 bases are TGTGCCAGCAGCCAAGATGTCGGCTCGGCTGGAAACACCATATATTTT.

This clonotype was picked up a small number of times. The J gene is TRBJ1-5, the V gene TRBV4-1, with D possibly TRBD1 on 6 matching bases. Germline V gene data show CDR1 as MGHRA and CDR2 as YSYEKL. V was cut by 4 bases and J by 0 bases, with 19 bases left in between. The CDR3 extends over 18 amino acids. The CDR3 loop reads CASSLPGWGADSNQPQHF. As DNA, the CDR3 is TGCGCCAGCAGCCTCCCCGGGTGGGGGGCGGATAGCAATCAGCCCCAGCATTTT.

The chain joins TRBV7-9 to TRBJ2-1; D might be TRBD2 (5 bases). The germline gives CDR1 SEHNR, CDR2 FQNEAQ (reference sequence). The CDR3 has 16 residues. The V and J ends lost 5 bases and 0 bases respectively, with 14 bases between them. CDR3 region: CASSPRGSSSYNEQFF. CDR3 sequence (DNA): TGTGCCAGCAGCCCCCGAGGGTCCAGCTCCTACAATGAGCAGTTCTTC.

This clonotype showed up many times. The rearrangement joins TRBV4-3 to TRBJ2-3; TRBD2 matches at 9 bases. Germline lookup yields CDR1 LGHNA and CDR2 YSLEER. The CDR3 totals 15 residues. V lost 4 bases to trimming and J lost 2 bases; unmatched junction nucleotides: 4. The DNA of the CDR3 is TGCGCCAGCAGCCGAGGACTAGCGATCACAGATACGCAGTATTTT. This encodes CASSRGLAITDTQYF.

This sequence joins TRBV13 and TRBJ2-1, with D hard to call. The V and J ends lost 3 bases and 6 bases respectively, with 9 bases between them. CDR1 and CDR2 (germline): PRHDT, FYEKMQ (reference sequence). The CDR3 loop spans 13 amino acids. The CDR3 nucleotides are TGTGCCAGCAGCTTTCTGGTCGGCAATGAGCAGTTCTTC. This encodes CASSFLVGNEQFF. Full variable domain (rest looked up from reference TRBV13 and TRBJ2-1): AAGVIQSPRHLIKEKRETATLKCYPIPRHDTVYWYQQGPGQDPQFLISFYEKMQSDKGSIPDRFSAQQFSDYHSELNMSSLELGDSALYFCASSFLVGNEQFFGPGTRLTVL.